A selection of T cell receptor beta chains follows, all from one sample in a study of T cells after yellow fever vaccination. TCRdb ran MiXCR on the 5' RACE reads and lists one entry per CDR3 protein. The sample contains 100,000 to 150,000 distinct CDR3 sequences, 7.5% to 10% of which appear only once. Sequences were derived from CD8+ T cells sorted from PBMCs, sampled on the day of the yellow fever booster vaccination. These receptors were collected from a man aged 18-30 years who received the YFV17D yellow fever vaccine. CDR3s include the opening cysteine and the closing phenylalanine or tryptophan.

V: TRBV12-3/TRBV12-4; CDR3: CASSFPLYYIPSQGNSGANVLTF
V: TRBV25-1; CDR3: CASSEFDSYEQYF
V: TRBV27; CDR3: CASSPRLAGGVDTQYF
V: TRBV7-3; CDR3: CASSLKALDEQYF
V: TRBV12-3/TRBV12-4; CDR3: CASSHHTSGGDTQYF
V: TRBV27; CDR3: CASSFKAGEDTQYF
V: TRBV28; CDR3: CASSFEAGDSNEQFF
V: TRBV6-1; CDR3: CASSGVTGSTDTQYF
V: TRBV5-1; CDR3: CASSFGLREQFF
V: TRBV12-3/TRBV12-4; CDR3: CASSFDVFPYEKLFF
V: TRBV5-1; CDR3: CASSWVTAGASNEQFF
V: TRBV5-5; CDR3: CASTRQGTDNEQFF
V: TRBV12-3/TRBV12-4; CDR3: CASSWGDGYGYTF
V: TRBV6-6; CDR3: CASSYGVQIYGYTF
V: TRBV9; CDR3: CASSIAGGGTDTQYF
V: TRBV2; CDR3: CASSAPQNSPLHF
V: TRBV6-5; CDR3: CASSSSARLRGSPAHNEQFF
V: TRBV6-2/TRBV6-3; CDR3: CASSLGPKTEAFF
V: TRBV7-7; CDR3: CASSLGTLGETQYF
V: TRBV9; CDR3: CASSFYRDRPDTQYF
V: TRBV7-6; CDR3: CASSGRDSTSLRETQYF
V: TRBV25-1; CDR3: CASSAGQGGTDTQYF
V: TRBV20-1; CDR3: CSARKGFADTQYF
V: TRBV7-8; CDR3: CASSLDGSQNQPQHF
V: TRBV7-9; CDR3: CASSPAEYGDTQYF
V: TRBV6-5; CDR3: CASSYSSGGAESYNEQFF
V: TRBV4-1; CDR3: CASSLWGAAQETQYF
V: TRBV7-2; CDR3: CASSFWAGGNEQFF
V: TRBV24-1; CDR3: CATSDNNQPQHF
V: TRBV7-8; CDR3: CASSDVRRISHEQYF
V: TRBV29-1; CDR3: CSASWQGVDYGYTF